This TCR beta chain was identified during a study of cytomegalovirus exposure and HLA in healthy donors. In regard to this clone: Its specificity is not known.

Study observations and caveats: A previous analysis found most TCR beta V segments productive roughly 87% or roughly 30% of the time. The authors confirmed in vitro that a few CMV-associated chains were specific for CMV antigens. Donors belonging to an Asian-associated ancestry cluster reportedly showed fewer N-insertions in productive TCRs than the approximately 700-donor mean, according to what a later analysis found.

13 Jbeta primers and 60 Vbeta primers were used for the PCR. Sequencing used immunoSEQ multiplex PCR; TCRdb keeps in-frame clones, though not all of them. This sample's table has about 64,000 clones. The receptor was isolated from a woman aged 18-29 years in good health and CMV-seronegative. The material sequenced was PBMCs.

DNA for the CDR3: TGTGCCAGCAGCGCCGGGGTTGGCAATCAGCCCCAGCATTTT. It encodes CASSAGVGNQPQHF. This chain joins TRBV6-1 and TRBJ1-5, with unresolved D. Germline CDR1 MNHNS, CDR2 SASEGT. V lost 6 bases and J 2 bases, leaving 11 bases between the germline ends. The CDR3 extends over 14 amino acids.